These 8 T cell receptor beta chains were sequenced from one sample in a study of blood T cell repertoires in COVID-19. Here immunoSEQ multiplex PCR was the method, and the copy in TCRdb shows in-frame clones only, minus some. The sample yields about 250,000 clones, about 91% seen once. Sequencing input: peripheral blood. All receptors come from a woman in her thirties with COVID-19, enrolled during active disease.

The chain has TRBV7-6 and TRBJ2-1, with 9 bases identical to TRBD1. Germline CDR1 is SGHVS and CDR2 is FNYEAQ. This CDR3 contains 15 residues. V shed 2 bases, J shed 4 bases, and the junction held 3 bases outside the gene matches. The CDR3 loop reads CASSLSGQGYNEQFF. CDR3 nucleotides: TGTGCCAGCAGCTTATCGGGACAGGGATACAATGAGCAGTTCTTC.

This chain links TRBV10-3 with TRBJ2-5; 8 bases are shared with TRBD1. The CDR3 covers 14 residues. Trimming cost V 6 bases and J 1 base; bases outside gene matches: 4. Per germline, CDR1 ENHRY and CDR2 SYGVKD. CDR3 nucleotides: TGTGCCATCAGCGACAGGGGTGGCCAAGAGACCCAGTACTTC. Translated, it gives CAISDRGGQETQYF.

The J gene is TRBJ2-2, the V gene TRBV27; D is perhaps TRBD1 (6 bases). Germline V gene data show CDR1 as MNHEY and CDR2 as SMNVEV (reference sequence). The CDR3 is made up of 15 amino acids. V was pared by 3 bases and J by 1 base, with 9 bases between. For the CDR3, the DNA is TGTGCCAGCAGTTTTTCGACAGGGAACACCGGGGAGCTGTTTTTT. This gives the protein CASSFSTGNTGELFF.

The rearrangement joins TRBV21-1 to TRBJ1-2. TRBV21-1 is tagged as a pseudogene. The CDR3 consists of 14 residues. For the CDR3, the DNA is TGTGCCAGCAGCATCGGTAGGGGGGGGTATGGCTACACCTTC. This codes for CASSIGRGGYGYTF.

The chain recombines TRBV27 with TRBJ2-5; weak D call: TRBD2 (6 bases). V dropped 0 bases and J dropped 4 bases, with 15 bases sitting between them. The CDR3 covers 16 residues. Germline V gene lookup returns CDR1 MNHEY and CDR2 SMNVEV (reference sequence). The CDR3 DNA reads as TGTGCCAGCAGTTTATCGTTCGGTGGGCGGGGAGAGACCCAGTACTTC. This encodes CASSLSFGGRGETQYF.

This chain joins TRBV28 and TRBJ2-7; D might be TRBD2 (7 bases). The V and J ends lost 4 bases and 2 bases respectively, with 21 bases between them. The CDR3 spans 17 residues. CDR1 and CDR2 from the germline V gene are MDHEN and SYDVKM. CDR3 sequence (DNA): TGTGCCAGCAGTTACCCCGCCACGGGGGGCCTACCCTACGAGCAGTACTTC. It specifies CASSYPATGGLPYEQYF.

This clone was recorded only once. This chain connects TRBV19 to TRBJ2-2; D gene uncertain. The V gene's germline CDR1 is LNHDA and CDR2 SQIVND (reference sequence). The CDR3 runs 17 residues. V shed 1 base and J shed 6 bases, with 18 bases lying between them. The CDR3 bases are TGTGCCAGTAGTATAGGGAATCTAGTAGTTGCACCCGGGGAGCTGTTTTTT. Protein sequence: CASSIGNLVVAPGELFF.

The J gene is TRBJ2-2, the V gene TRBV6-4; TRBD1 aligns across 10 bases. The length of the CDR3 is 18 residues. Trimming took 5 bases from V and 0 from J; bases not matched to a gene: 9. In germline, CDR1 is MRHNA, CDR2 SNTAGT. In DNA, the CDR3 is TGTGCCAGCAGTCTTCTACCGGGACAGGGGACGAACACCGGGGAGCTGTTTTTT. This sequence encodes CASSLLPGQGTNTGELFF.